The clone carrying this TCR beta chain was picked up one time. Its antigen is undetermined. The sample originates from a study of T cell responses to AZD1222 COVID-19 vaccine. Study conclusions and caveats: A rise in Spike-specific TCR breadth and depth followed two AZD1222 doses. Nearly half of spike-specific TCRs reportedly target variant regions that are unmutated in the B.1.351 and B.1.1.7 variants. Baseline testing showed seropositivity in only a handful of AZD1222 recipients.

This CDR3 has 15 amino acids. CDR1 is LNHDA, CDR2 SQIVND, per germline (reference sequence). Trimming cost V 7 bases and J 3 bases, with 16 bases left between them. Clones were sequenced by immunoSEQ multiplex PCR, and TCRdb holds only the in-frame ones, with some missing. The sample contains tens of thousands of clones, more than 70% of which appear only once. This sample comprised peripheral blood, obtained 28 days after the second dose of the MenACWY control vaccine. The TCR was taken from an adult who received the MenACWY meningococcal vaccine as a control. The V call is TRBV19, the J call TRBJ1-5; no clear D gene. CDR3 in amino acids: CASTNIAWVNQPQHF. CDR3 nucleotide sequence: TGTGCCAGTACCAACATAGCCTGGGTCAATCAGCCCCAGCATTTT. Full variable domain (rest looked up from reference TRBV19 and TRBJ1-5): DGGITQSPKYLFRKEGQNVTLSCEQNLNHDAMYWYRQDPGQGLRLIYYSQIVNDFQKGDIAEGYSVSREKKESFPLTVTSAQKNPTAFYLCASTNIAWVNQPQHFGDGTRLSIL.